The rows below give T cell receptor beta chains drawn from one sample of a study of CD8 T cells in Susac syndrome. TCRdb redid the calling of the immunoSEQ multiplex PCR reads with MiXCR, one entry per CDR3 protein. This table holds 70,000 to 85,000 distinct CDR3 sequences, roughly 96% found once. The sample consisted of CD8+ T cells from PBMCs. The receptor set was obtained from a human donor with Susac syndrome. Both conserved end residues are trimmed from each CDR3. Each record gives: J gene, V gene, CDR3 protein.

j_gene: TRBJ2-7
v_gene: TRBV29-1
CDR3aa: SVGYRGRSDEQY

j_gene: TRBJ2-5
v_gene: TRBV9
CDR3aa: ASSVTGTGVHQETQY

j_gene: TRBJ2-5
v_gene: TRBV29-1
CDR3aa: SVWTSGGPRKETQY

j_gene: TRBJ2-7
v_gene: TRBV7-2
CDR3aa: ASSLEGDEQY

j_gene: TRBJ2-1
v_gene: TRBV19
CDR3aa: ASSPLTSNEQF

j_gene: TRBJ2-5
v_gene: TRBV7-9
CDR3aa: ASSLTGPRETQY

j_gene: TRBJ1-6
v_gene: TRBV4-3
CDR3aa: ASSQRDSSSYNSPLH

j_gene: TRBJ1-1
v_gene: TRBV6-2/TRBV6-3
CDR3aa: ASSYSGHGLNTEAF

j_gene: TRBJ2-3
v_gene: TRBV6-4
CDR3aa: ASSASGGASDTQY

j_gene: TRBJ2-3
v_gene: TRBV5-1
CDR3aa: ASSLVIGSARDTQY

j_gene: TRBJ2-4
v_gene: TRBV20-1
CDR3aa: SARPTGLAKNIQY

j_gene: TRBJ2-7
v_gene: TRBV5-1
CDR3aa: ASSLGRPREQY

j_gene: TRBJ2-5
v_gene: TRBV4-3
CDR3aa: ASSQDVGGRETQY

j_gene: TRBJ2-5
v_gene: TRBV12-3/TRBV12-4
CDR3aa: ASSLRYKAETQY

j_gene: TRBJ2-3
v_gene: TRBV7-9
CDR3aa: ASRSPRGSTDTQY

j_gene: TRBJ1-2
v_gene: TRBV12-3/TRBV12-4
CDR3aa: ASTTSELYGYT

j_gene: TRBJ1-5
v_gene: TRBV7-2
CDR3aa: ASSLEGLYNQPQH

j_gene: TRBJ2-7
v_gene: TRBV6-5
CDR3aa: ASSPQGGYREQY

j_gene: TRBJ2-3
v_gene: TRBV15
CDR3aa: ATSGDRGQLHTQY

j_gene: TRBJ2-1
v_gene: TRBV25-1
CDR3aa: ASSEYPNEQF

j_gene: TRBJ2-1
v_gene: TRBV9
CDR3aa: ASSGEGGSSYNEQF

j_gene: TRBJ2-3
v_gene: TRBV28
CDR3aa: ASSSDRRTDTQY

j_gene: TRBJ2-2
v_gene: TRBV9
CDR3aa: ASSVSGQNTGELF

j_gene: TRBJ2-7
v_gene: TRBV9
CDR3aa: ASSVEGAPNYEQY

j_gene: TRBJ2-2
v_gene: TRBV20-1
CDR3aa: SAILGSGTGELF

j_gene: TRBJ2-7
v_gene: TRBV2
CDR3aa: ASRGLADPYEQY

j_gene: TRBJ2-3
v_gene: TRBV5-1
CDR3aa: ASSLVQEGDTQY

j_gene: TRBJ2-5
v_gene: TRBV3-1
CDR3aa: ASSQPLSGGSQETQY

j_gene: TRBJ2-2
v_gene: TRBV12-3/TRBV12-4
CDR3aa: ASTLLDGDTGELF